This record looks at one T cell receptor (beta chain) sequence and its context. The data are from a study of cytomegalovirus exposure and HLA in healthy donors. A multiplex PCR was run with 60 Vbeta primers and 13 Jbeta primers. Measured with immunoSEQ multiplex PCR; TCRdb has only the in-frame clones, and not every one. The sample lists around 110,000 clones; around 69% were seen once. Germline V CDR1 and CDR2: MRHNA, SNTAGT. The CDR3 is made up of 16 amino acids. V was trimmed by 2 bases and J by 7 bases, leaving 18 bases between them. The specimen sequenced was PBMCs. This TCR was sampled from a middle-aged woman in good health and CMV-seropositive. The rearrangement uses TRBV6-4 and TRBJ2-1, with unresolved D. The CDR3 protein is CASSDEAVAPRNEQFF. The CDR3 DNA reads as TGTGCCAGCAGTGACGAGGCGGTCGCCCCCCGGAATGAGCAGTTCTTC.